What follows are 5 T cell receptor beta chains derived from one specimen sequenced in a study of T cell responses to AZD1222 COVID-19 vaccine. Method: immunoSEQ multiplex PCR; TCRdb's copy keeps in-frame clones and lacks some. The table records around 120,000 clones, about 90% of them present only once. The sequences come from peripheral blood, collected on day 0 of AZD1222 vaccination. The receptors stem from an adult in good health.

V usage is TRBV30 and J usage is TRBJ2-4; D is perhaps TRBD2 (5 bases). Germline CDR1 and CDR2: GTSNPN and SVGIG (reference sequence). The CDR3 spans 14 residues. The V gene lost 1 base and the J gene lost 1 base, with 8 bases spanning the gap. The CDR3 sequence: CAWSAGGAKNIQYF. The DNA for the CDR3 is TGTGCCTGGAGTGCCGGCGGGGCCAAAAACATTCAGTACTTC.

The chain combines TRBV6-5 with TRBJ1-5; 7 bases fit TRBD1. The CDR3 is 13 residues long. Trimming took 5 bases from V and 6 from J; bases not matched to a gene: 4. Germline values: CDR1 MNHEY, CDR2 SVGAGI. CDR3 in DNA: TGTGCCAGCAGTCGACAGGGTAGTCAGCCCCAGCATTTT. This gives the protein CASSRQGSQPQHF.

The chain uses TRBV18 and TRBJ1-6; D ambiguous. The CDR3 runs 16 residues. V was clipped by 2 bases and J by 5 bases, with 13 bases between them. Germline values: CDR1 KGHSH, CDR2 LQKENI. The chain's CDR3 is CASSPKGAVDNSPLHF. The CDR3 region has the DNA TGTGCCAGCTCACCAAAGGGAGCAGTCGATAATTCACCCCTCCACTTT.

The CDR3 DNA reads as TGTGCCAGCAGCCTACGGACAGGGGTTTTGCCGAACACTGAAGCTTTCTTT. It specifies CASSLRTGVLPNTEAFF. The chain couples TRBV7-8 to TRBJ1-1; 9 nucleotides align to TRBD1. The germline gives CDR1 SGHVS, CDR2 FQNEAQ. The trim removed 5 bases at V and 1 base at J, leaving 11 bases unmatched. CDR3 length: 17 amino acids. Using reference TRBV7-8 and TRBJ1-1 for the parts outside the CDR3, the full variable domain is GAGVSQSPRYKVAKRGQDVALRCDPISGHVSLFWYQQALGQGPEFLTYFQNEAQLDKSGLPSDRFFAERPEGSVSTLKIQRTQQEDSAVYLCASSLRTGVLPNTEAFFGQGTRLTVV.

The chain uses TRBV21-1 and TRBJ1-1; no check of the table's D call, TRBD1, against the DNA was made. TRBV21-1 is a pseudogene segment. The CDR3 is made up of 17 amino acids. The CDR3 loop reads CASSKLAFGDRNTEAFF. The CDR3 nucleotides read TGTGCCAGCAGCAAACTGGCTTTTGGGGACAGGAACACTGAAGCTTTCTTT.